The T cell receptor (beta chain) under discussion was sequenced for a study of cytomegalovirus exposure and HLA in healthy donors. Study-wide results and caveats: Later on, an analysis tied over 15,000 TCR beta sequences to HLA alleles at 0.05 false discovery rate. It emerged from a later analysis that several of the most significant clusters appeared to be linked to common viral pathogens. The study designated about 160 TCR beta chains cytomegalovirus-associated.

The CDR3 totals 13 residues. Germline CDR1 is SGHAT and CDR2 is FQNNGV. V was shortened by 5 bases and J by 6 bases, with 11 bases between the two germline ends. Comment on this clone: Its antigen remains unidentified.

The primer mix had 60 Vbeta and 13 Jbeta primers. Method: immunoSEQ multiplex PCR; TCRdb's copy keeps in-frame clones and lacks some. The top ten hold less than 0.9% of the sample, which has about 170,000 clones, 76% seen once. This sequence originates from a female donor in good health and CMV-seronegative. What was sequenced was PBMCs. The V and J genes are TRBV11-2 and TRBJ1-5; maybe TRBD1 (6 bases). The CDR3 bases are TGTGCCAGCAGCGAGCAGGGGCTTCAGCCCCAGCATTTT. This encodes CASSEQGLQPQHF.